Listed below are T cell receptor beta chains from one sample, sequenced in a study of blood T cell repertoires in COVID-19. Assay: immunoSEQ multiplex PCR; the TCRdb copy retains only in-frame clones and omits some. The table shows 100,000 to 120,000 clones, with about 85% occurring only once. Input material: peripheral blood. These receptors were taken from a human donor in a cohort sampled during active COVID-19. The CDR3 runs from the conserved cysteine through the conserved F or W. A D gene is named only where the DNA matches it firmly. Rows give clone size only sometimes, using once, few, many, or a class for an expanded clone.

TRBJ1-2,TRBV10-3,-,-,TGTGCCATCAGTGAGACGGGAAATGGCTACACCTTC,CAISETGNGYTF
TRBJ1-6,TRBV3-1/TRBV3-2,TRBD1,-,TGTGCCAGCAGCCTTCGGACAGGCGCCTATAATTCACCCCTCCACTTT,CASSLRTGAYNSPLHF
TRBJ2-2,TRBV28,-,-,TGTGCCAGCAGTTTAGCGGTAACGAACACCGGGGAGCTGTTTTTT,CASSLAVTNTGELFF
TRBJ1-6,TRBV18,-,once,TGTGCCAGCTCACCACTTAGGGGCGAGGATTCACCCCTCCACTTT,CASSPLRGEDSPLHF
TRBJ2-6,TRBV2,-,-,TGTGCCAGCAGGGGCTTGGGGGGTCTAAGCTCTGGGGCCAACGTCCTGACTTTC,CASRGLGGLSSGANVLTF
TRBJ2-2,TRBV6-4,TRBD1,-,TGTGCCAGCAGTCCTCAGGGGGCCAGCACCGGGGAGCTGTTTTTT,CASSPQGASTGELFF
TRBJ2-1,TRBV6-4,TRBD2,-,TGTGCCAGCAGAGCTACCTGGACTAGCTCTAAGATCAATGAGCAGTTCTTC,CASRATWTSSKINEQFF
TRBJ1-2,TRBV6-1,TRBD1,-,TGTGCCAGCAGTGAGACAGGGCGGCACGGCTATGGCTACACCTTC,CASSETGRHGYGYTF
TRBJ1-3,TRBV5-1,-,-,TGCGCCAGCAGCTTGGGCGGGTCCTCTGGAAACACCATATATTTT,CASSLGGSSGNTIYF
TRBJ2-7,TRBV11-2,TRBD2,-,TGTGCCAGCAGCTTAATACTAGCGAGCTACGAGCAGTACTTC,CASSLILASYEQYF
TRBJ2-2,TRBV5-4,-,-,TGTGCCAGCAGCTTGAGGGAGGCCGGGGAGCTGTTTTTT,CASSLREAGELFF
TRBJ2-7,TRBV4-3,TRBD1,-,TGCGCCAGCAGCCAACGTTTTCAGACAGGGTCCTACGAGCAGTACTTC,CASSQRFQTGSYEQYF
TRBJ2-3,TRBV29-1,-,-,TGCAGCGTGCGGTTGGTTGCGCCTAGCACAGATACGCAGTATTTT,CSVRLVAPSTDTQYF
TRBJ1-4,TRBV5-4,TRBD1,once,TGTGCCAGCAGCTCGGACAGGGATGCTCATGAAAAACTGTTTTTT,CASSSDRDAHEKLFF
TRBJ1-3,TRBV10-1,-,-,TGCGCCAGCAGTCGGGACACCTCTGGAAACACCATATATTTT,CASSRDTSGNTIYF
TRBJ1-5,TRBV19,-,-,TGTGCCAGTAGTATAGGACAGGCCAGCAATCAGCCCCAGCATTTT,CASSIGQASNQPQHF
TRBJ1-3,TRBV18,-,-,TGTGCCAGCTCACCCTCATCAGTTGCTCCAAACACCATATATTTT,CASSPSSVAPNTIYF
TRBJ1-2,TRBV6-4,-,-,TGTGCCAGCAGTGACTCGCGACTCTTC,CASSDSRLF
TRBJ2-1,TRBV19,-,-,TGTGCCAGTAGTATTAGGGCGACAGGCCCTTACAATGAGCAGTTCTTC,CASSIRATGPYNEQFF
TRBJ2-1,TRBV30,-,-,TGTGCCTGGGCTCGACGCGGGACGAGAGAGGAGCAGTTCTTC,CAWARRGTREEQFF
TRBJ1-2,TRBV19,-,-,TGTGCCAGTAGCGGGCAGGGTAACTATGGCTACACCTTC,CASSGQGNYGYTF
TRBJ1-2,TRBV9,-,-,TGTGCCAGCAGCGTAGCTGCAGGGACTGATGGCGGCTACACCTTC,CASSVAAGTDGGYTF
TRBJ2-1,TRBV10-1,TRBD2,-,TGCGCCAGCAGTGCGTTGGGACTAGCGGACAATGAGCAGTTCTTC,CASSALGLADNEQFF
TRBJ2-1,TRBV7-8,TRBD2,few,TGTGCCAGCAGCAAAAGGCCCCCTAGCGGGAGATACAATGAGCAGTTCTTC,CASSKRPPSGRYNEQFF
TRBJ1-1,TRBV7-2,TRBD1,-,TGTGCCAGCAGCTTAGCTGCAGGGGGCGGAGGCACTGAAGCTTTCTTT,CASSLAAGGGGTEAFF
TRBJ1-1,TRBV19,-,-,TGTGCCAGTAGCCTCGGCTGGGGACAATTCACTGAAGCTTTCTTT,CASSLGWGQFTEAFF
TRBJ1-2,TRBV9,-,-,TGTGCCAGCAGCGGAGCCCTTTATGGCTACACCTTC,CASSGALYGYTF
TRBJ1-1,TRBV19,TRBD1,-,TGTGCCAGTAGTATAACGGGAGAGGGGGCCTTCACTGAAGCTTTCTTT,CASSITGEGAFTEAFF
TRBJ1-2,TRBV5-1,-,once,TGCGCCAGCAGTTTTACCGAGAACTATGGCTACACCTTC,CASSFTENYGYTF
TRBJ1-6,TRBV11-2,TRBD1,-,TGTGCCAGCAGCTTTAGGCGACAGGGGGAGGGTTCACCCCTCCACTTT,CASSFRRQGEGSPLHF
TRBJ2-6,TRBV28,-,-,TGTGCCAGCAGAAAGACCGCGGACTCTGGGGCCAACGTCCTGACTTTC,CASRKTADSGANVLTF
TRBJ1-6,TRBV18,-,-,TGTGCCAGCTCACCACCGGAGAGGGTAGCCTCTAATTCACCCCTCCACTTT,CASSPPERVASNSPLHF
TRBJ2-3,TRBV6-5,-,-,TGTGCCAGCAGTCGGACAGCTAGCACAGATACGCAGTATTTT,CASSRTASTDTQYF